This is a list of T cell receptor beta chains from one sample in a study of CXCR3-negative and CXCR3-positive naive CD8 T cells. Each CDR3 protein gets one entry in TCRdb, which reprocessed the 5' RACE reads and gives no DNA. The sample data list some 130,000 distinct CDR3 sequences. The sequencing sample was made of naive CXCR3- CD8+ T cells from blood. The receptors shown here come from a human donor in good health. Some clones in this sample may be carry-over from other donors' samples. CDR3s include the opening cysteine and the closing phenylalanine or tryptophan.

J	V	CDR3
TRBJ2-7	TRBV29-1	CSVEEVASGNSYEQYF
TRBJ1-1	TRBV9	CASSVVAGNTEAFF
TRBJ2-5	TRBV25-1	CASSEPMGGHQETQYF
TRBJ1-1	TRBV6-4	CASSALQGLPMNTEAFF
TRBJ2-7	TRBV6-6	CASCTGAAYEQYF
TRBJ2-2	TRBV2	CASSGNMKNTGELFF
TRBJ1-1	TRBV5-1	CASSLVSPHEAFF
TRBJ2-2	TRBV7-2	CASSLRRGPSATGELFF
TRBJ2-7	TRBV19	CASSIVGASYEQYF
TRBJ1-5	TRBV20-1	CSAREPLGGAQHF
TRBJ2-7	TRBV3-1	CASSQDGSSSYEQYF
TRBJ2-1	TRBV5-1	CASSLEGSLFNNEQFF
TRBJ2-7	TRBV6-5	CASSTGTGNYEQYF
TRBJ2-7	TRBV7-9	CASSLVETGTYEQYF
TRBJ2-1	TRBV11-2	CASSLISGIYTEQFF
TRBJ2-3	TRBV12-3/TRBV12-4	CASGERNTDTQYF
TRBJ2-7	TRBV20-1	CSAREGLAGAYEQYF
TRBJ2-7	TRBV28	CASGPLGSSYEQYF
TRBJ2-1	TRBV7-8	CASSLEFGTDYNEQFF
TRBJ1-5	TRBV20-1	CSAQIRDRSNQPQHF
TRBJ2-1	TRBV29-1	CSVEGVGPEGEQFF
TRBJ1-1	TRBV3-1	CASSHELNTEAFF